Listed below are T cell receptor beta chains from one sample, sequenced in a study of shared clonotypes between healthy human individuals. The repertoire was sequenced with immunoSEQ multiplex PCR; TCRdb's copy has only in-frame clones and lacks some. The sample holds about 1,900,000 clones; over 85% are singletons and the top ten take less than 1.5%. The sequenced material came from naive CD8+ T cells sorted from blood. Source of these receptors: a man aged 18 to 30 in good health. The CDR3 runs from the conserved cysteine through the conserved F or W. A D gene is named only where the DNA matches it firmly. Size is omitted from some rows. Given values are once, few, many or a class for expanded clones.

>NA|TRBV6-6|TRBJ2-3|TRBD1
CASSYPRTGLDTQYF
TGTGCCAGCAGTTACCCTAGGACAGGGTTGGATACGCAGTATTTT
>NA|TRBV14|TRBJ2-2|TRBD1
CASRTGTANTGELFF
TGTGCCAGCAGAACCGGGACAGCGAACACCGGGGAGCTGTTTTTT
>NA|TRBV5-1|TRBJ2-3|NA
CASSLDTFTDTQYF
TGCGCCAGCAGCTTGGACACCTTCACAGATACGCAGTATTTT
>NA|TRBV27|TRBJ2-3|NA
CASSLIGVGTDTQYF
TGTGCCAGCAGTTTAATTGGGGTGGGCACAGATACGCAGTATTTT
>NA|TRBV11-2|TRBJ1-2|NA
CASSLGGEYYGYTF
TGTGCCAGCAGCTTAGGGGGGGAGTACTATGGCTACACCTTC
>NA|TRBV27|TRBJ2-7|TRBD2
CASSLGGVVSEQYF
TGTGCCAGCAGTTTGGGGGGGGTAGTTAGCGAGCAGTACTTC
>once|TRBV2|TRBJ2-7|NA
CASSVAGTTYEQYF
TGTGCCAGCAGCGTAGCCGGGACAACCTACGAGCAGTACTTC
>NA|TRBV2|TRBJ2-7|NA
CASSSRDIDAYEQYF
TGTGCCAGCAGCTCCCGGGACATCGACGCCTACGAGCAGTACTTC
>once|TRBV10-3|TRBJ2-3|NA
CAIREGGAREDTQYF
TGTGCCATCAGGGAGGGCGGGGCTAGGGAGGATACGCAGTATTTT
>NA|TRBV10-3|TRBJ2-7|TRBD1
CASRDRGYEQYF
TGTGCCAGCCGGGACAGGGGGTACGAGCAGTACTTC
>NA|TRBV7-9|TRBJ2-5|NA
CASSFLTVGGEETQYF
TGTGCCAGCAGCTTCCTAACGGTGGGCGGGGAGGAGACCCAGTACTTC
>NA|TRBV27|TRBJ2-6|NA
CASSLIAGANVLTF
TGTGCCAGCAGTTTAATAGCTGGGGCCAACGTCCTGACTTTC
>NA|TRBV5-1|TRBJ2-1|TRBD2
CASSYAGGYNEQFF
TGCGCCAGCAGCTATGCGGGGGGGTACAATGAGCAGTTCTTC
>NA|TRBV2|TRBJ2-5|NA
CASSSPGTGPNLRETQYF
TGTGCCAGCAGTTCCCCCGGGACGGGACCAAATTTGCGGGAGACCCAGTACTTC
>few|TRBV9|TRBJ1-2|NA
CASSGDYGYTF
TGTGCCAGCAGCGGCGATTATGGCTACACCTTC